The clone carrying this TCR beta chain was seen a few times. Amplification used 60 Vbeta primers and 13 Jbeta primers. Repertoires were generated with immunoSEQ multiplex PCR, while TCRdb's copy carries only in-frame clones and drops some. The sample contains about 200,000 clones, 75% to 85% of which appear only once. J lost 5 bases, V lost 0 bases, and 4 bases had no gene match. CDR3 size: 15 residues. Looked up from germline, CDR1 is SGHRS and CDR2 is YFSETQ. This entry comes from a study of cytomegalovirus exposure and HLA in healthy donors. The TCR was taken from a male donor in good health and CMV-seropositive. Sample: PBMCs. The chain recombines TRBV5-1 with TRBJ2-7, with 11 bases fitting TRBD2. For the CDR3, the DNA is TGCGCCAGCAGCTTGGAACCTAGCGGGAGGAACGAGCAGTACTTC. Encoded protein: CASSLEPSGRNEQYF.